A selection of T cell receptor beta chains follows, all from one sample in a study of cytomegalovirus exposure and HLA in healthy donors. Produced via immunoSEQ multiplex PCR; TCRdb's table is partial and in-frame only. Altogether 170,000 or so clones are present, roughly 84% being singletons, with the ten largest covering 0.38%. Sequenced: PBMCs. These receptor sequences come from a boy under 10 years old in good health and CMV-seronegative. Both conserved end residues are part of each CDR3. Each record gives: V gene, J gene, clone size, D gene, CDR3 DNA, CDR3 protein. A D gene is named only where the DNA matches it firmly. Size tells how often a clone was seen (once, few, many) or the class of an expanded clone, and some rows leave it out.

V: TRBV2; J: TRBJ1-1; size: -; D: TRBD1; DNA: TGTGCCAGCAGTTTAGGGGGCAGGGGGAACACTGAAGCTTTCTTT; CDR3: CASSLGGRGNTEAFF
V: TRBV6-1; J: TRBJ2-5; size: once; D: -; DNA: TGTGCCAGCAGTGAAGTTGGCAGGGGTGAGCGGGAGACCCAGTACTTC; CDR3: CASSEVGRGERETQYF
V: TRBV28; J: TRBJ2-5; size: -; D: -; DNA: TGTGCCAGCAGCTCCCCGACTGTGTACCAAGAGACCCAGTACTTC; CDR3: CASSSPTVYQETQYF
V: TRBV9; J: TRBJ2-3; size: -; D: -; DNA: TGTGCCAGCAGCGGAAGGTGGGGCCAGGATACGCAGTATTTT; CDR3: CASSGRWGQDTQYF
V: TRBV19; J: TRBJ2-2; size: -; D: TRBD2; DNA: TGTGCCACTCAAGCGGGACGGGCGAACACCGGGGAGCTGTTTTTT; CDR3: CATQAGRANTGELFF
V: TRBV7-3; J: TRBJ2-1; size: -; D: TRBD2; DNA: TGTGCCAGCAGCCAGTCGGGGACTAGCGGGAGGGGCGAGCAGTTCTTC; CDR3: CASSQSGTSGRGEQFF
V: TRBV12-5; J: TRBJ2-2; size: -; D: TRBD1; DNA: TGTGCTAGTGGCCGAATGGGACAGGGGTCATCCGGGGAGCTGTTTTTT; CDR3: CASGRMGQGSSGELFF
V: TRBV19; J: TRBJ2-1; size: -; D: -; DNA: TGTGCCAGTAGTACTAGCAGCTACAATGAGCAGTTCTTC; CDR3: CASSTSSYNEQFF
V: TRBV23-1; J: TRBJ1-5; size: -; D: TRBD1; DNA: TGCGCCAGCAGAGAACAGGGGCATAGCAATCAGCCCCAGCATTTT; CDR3: CASREQGHSNQPQHF
V: TRBV19; J: TRBJ1-4; size: -; D: TRBD1; DNA: TGTGCCAGTAGGCCCGGAGGAGGGGGCATCGAAAAACTGTTTTTT; CDR3: CASRPGGGGIEKLFF
V: TRBV5-4; J: TRBJ1-1; size: -; D: TRBD1; DNA: TGTGCCAGCAGCGCACAGGGGGCCACTGAAGCTTTCTTT; CDR3: CASSAQGATEAFF
V: TRBV30; J: TRBJ2-3; size: -; D: TRBD2; DNA: TGTGCCTGGAGTGCGACTAGCGGGAGGAAACCAGATACGCAGTATTTT; CDR3: CAWSATSGRKPDTQYF
V: TRBV11-2; J: TRBJ2-3; size: -; D: -; DNA: TGTGCCAGCAGCTTAGATCACACAGATACGCAGTATTTT; CDR3: CASSLDHTDTQYF
V: TRBV19; J: TRBJ1-4; size: few; D: -; DNA: TGTGCCAGTAGCCACCCTCTTGACAGAGAAAAACTGTTTTTT; CDR3: CASSHPLDREKLFF